Included here is one T cell receptor beta chain sequence, with context. Its antigen is currently unknown. This sample was included in a study of T cells expressing NK-cell markers. Regarding the study as a whole: Among several donors, these clonotypes also ranked first in the CD3+CD56-NKG2C+ fraction. As a fraction of CD8+ T cells, dominant NKG2C+ clonotypes reached roughly 1.0-8% in 5 to 7 donors.

The germline gives CDR1 SGHNT, CDR2 YYREEE (reference sequence). This CDR3 comprises 14 residues. TCRdb re-called the 5' RACE reads and catalogs CDR3 proteins one per entry, DNA excluded. This sample's table has some 450,000 distinct CDR3 sequences. This receptor was taken from a woman aged 18 to 75 in good health. The rearrangement joins TRBV5-4 to TRBJ1-2; with no DNA, the TCRdb D assignment of TRBD1 cannot be verified. Specimen: blood T cells: a sorted CD56 or NKG2C T cell subset, CD4+ or CD8+ T cells, or bulk PBMC T cells (not recorded which). CDR3 sequence reads: CASSLTGTSYGYTF.